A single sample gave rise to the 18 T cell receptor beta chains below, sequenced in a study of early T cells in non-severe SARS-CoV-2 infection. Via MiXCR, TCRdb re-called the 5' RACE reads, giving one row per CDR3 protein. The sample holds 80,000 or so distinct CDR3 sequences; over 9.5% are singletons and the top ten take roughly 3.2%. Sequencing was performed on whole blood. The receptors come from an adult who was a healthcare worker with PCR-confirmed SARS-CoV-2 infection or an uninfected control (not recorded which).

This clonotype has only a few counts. The CDR3 is CASCLDRANQPQHF. In DNA, the CDR3 is TGTGCCAGCTGCTTAGACAGGGCGAATCAGCCCCAGCATTTT. The V gene is TRBV6-2 or TRBV6-3, the J gene TRBJ1-5; 7 bases fit TRBD1. V trimming: 8 bases; J trimming: 4 bases; junction bases outside the gene matches: 8. The CDR3 has 14 residues. Germline lookup yields CDR1 MNHEY and CDR2 SVGEGT.

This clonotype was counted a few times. The CDR3 nucleotides are TGCAGCGTGGGTCGATCCGACAGAGGCCTCAATAATGAGCAGTTCTTC. It is translated as CSVGRSDRGLNNEQFF. The chain joins TRBV29-1 to TRBJ2-1; possibly TRBD1 for D (5 bases). Germline lookup yields CDR1 SQVTM and CDR2 ANQGSEA. The CDR3 has 16 amino acids. Trimming stripped 6 bases from V and 7 bases from J, with 25 bases between.

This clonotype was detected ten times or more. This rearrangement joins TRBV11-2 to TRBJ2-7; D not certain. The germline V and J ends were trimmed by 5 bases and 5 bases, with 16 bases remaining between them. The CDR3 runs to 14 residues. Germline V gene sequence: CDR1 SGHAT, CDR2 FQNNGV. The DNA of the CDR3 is TGTGCCAGCAGCGAAGTGGCCCAAGGGCACGAGCAGTACTTC. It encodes CASSEVAQGHEQYF.

CDR3 residues: CASSQEAGGDEQFF. DNA for the CDR3: TGTGCCAGCAGCCAAGAAGCGGGAGGGGATGAGCAGTTCTTC. The rearrangement joins TRBV4-2 to TRBJ2-1; 10 nucleotides match TRBD2. This CDR3 contains 14 residues. Germline loops: CDR1 LGHNA, CDR2 YNFKEQ. With V trimmed by 0 bases and J by 8 bases, 1 base remained unmatched.

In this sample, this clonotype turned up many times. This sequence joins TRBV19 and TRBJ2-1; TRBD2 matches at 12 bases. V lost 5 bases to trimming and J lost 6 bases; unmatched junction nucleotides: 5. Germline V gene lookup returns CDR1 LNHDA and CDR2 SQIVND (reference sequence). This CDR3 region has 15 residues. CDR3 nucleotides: TGTGCCAGTAGTCCTGGACTAGCGGGGCTCAATGAGCAGTTCTTC. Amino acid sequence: CASSPGLAGLNEQFF. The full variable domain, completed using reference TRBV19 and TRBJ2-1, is DGGITQSPKYLFRKEGQNVTLSCEQNLNHDAMYWYRQDPGQGLRLIYYSQIVNDFQKGDIAEGYSVSREKKESFPLTVTSAQKNPTAFYLCASSPGLAGLNEQFFGPGTRLTVL.

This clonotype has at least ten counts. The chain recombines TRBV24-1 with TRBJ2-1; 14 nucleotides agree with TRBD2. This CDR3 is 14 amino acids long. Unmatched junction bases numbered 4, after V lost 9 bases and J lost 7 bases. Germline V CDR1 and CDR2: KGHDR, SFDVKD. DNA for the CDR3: TGTGCCACCGCGGGGACTAGCGGGAGAAATGAGCAGTTCTTC. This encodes CATAGTSGRNEQFF.

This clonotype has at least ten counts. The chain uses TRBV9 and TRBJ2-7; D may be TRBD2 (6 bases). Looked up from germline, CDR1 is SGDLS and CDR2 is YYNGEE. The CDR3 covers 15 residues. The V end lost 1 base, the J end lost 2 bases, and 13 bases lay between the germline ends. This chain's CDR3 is CASSVSSGPAYEQYF. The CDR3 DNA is TGTGCCAGCAGCGTAAGCAGCGGGCCTGCCTACGAGCAGTACTTC.

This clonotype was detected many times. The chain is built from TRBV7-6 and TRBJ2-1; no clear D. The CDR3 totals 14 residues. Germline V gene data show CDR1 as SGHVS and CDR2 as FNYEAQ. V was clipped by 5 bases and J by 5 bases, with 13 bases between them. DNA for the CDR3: TGTGCCAGCAGCCTTTTTGGACCGCACAATGAGCAGTTCTTC. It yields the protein CASSLFGPHNEQFF.

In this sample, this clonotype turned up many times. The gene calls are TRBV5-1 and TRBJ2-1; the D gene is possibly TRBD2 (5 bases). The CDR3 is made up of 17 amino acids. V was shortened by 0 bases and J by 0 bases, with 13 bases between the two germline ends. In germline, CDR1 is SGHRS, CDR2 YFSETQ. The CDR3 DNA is TGCGCCAGCAGCTTGGGGCGAAGCGAGGGCTCCTACAATGAGCAGTTCTTC. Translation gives CASSLGRSEGSYNEQFF.

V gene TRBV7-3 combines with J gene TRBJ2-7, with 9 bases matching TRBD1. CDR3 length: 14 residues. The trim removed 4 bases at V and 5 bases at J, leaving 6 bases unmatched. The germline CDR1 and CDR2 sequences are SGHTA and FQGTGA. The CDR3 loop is CASSSTGTGNEQYF. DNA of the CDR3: TGTGCCAGCAGCTCTACCGGGACAGGGAACGAGCAGTACTTC.

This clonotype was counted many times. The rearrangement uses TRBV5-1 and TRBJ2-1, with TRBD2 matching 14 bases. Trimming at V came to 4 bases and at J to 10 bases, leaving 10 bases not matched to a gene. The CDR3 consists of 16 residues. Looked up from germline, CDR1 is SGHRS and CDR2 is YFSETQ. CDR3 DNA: TGCGCCAGCAGCCTTAGACTAGCGGGAGGGCCAAAGGAGCAGTTCTTC. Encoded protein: CASSLRLAGGPKEQFF. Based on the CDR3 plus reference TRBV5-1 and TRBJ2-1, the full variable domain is KAGVTQTPRYLIKTRGQQVTLSCSPISGHRSVSWYQQTPGQGLQFLFEYFSETQRNKGNFPGRFSGRQFSNSRSEMNVSTLELGDSALYLCASSLRLAGGPKEQFFGPGTRLTVL.

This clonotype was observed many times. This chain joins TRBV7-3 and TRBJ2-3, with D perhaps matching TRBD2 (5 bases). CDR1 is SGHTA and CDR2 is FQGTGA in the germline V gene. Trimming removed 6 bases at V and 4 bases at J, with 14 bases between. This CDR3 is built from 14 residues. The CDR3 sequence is CASSFGIESDTQYF. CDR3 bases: TGTGCCAGCAGTTTCGGGATAGAATCAGATACGCAGTATTTT.

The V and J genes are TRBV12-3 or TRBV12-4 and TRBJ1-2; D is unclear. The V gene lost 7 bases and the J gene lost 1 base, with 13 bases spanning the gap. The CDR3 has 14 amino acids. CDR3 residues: CASTLWGFNYGYTF. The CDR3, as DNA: TGTGCCAGCACCCTATGGGGTTTTAACTATGGCTACACCTTC.

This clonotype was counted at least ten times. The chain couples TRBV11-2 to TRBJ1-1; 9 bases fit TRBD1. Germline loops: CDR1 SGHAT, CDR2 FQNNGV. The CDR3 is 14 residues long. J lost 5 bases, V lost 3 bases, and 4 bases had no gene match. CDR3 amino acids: CASSLGQGRTEAFF. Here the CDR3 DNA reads TGTGCCAGCAGCTTGGGACAGGGCAGGACTGAAGCTTTCTTT.

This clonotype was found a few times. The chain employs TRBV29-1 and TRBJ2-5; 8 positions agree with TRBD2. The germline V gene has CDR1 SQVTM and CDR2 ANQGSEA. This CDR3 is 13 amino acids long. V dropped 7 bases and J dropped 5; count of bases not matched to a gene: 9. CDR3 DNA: TGCAGCGGCGCCGGGACTAGGGTGGAGACCCAGTACTTC. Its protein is CSGAGTRVETQYF. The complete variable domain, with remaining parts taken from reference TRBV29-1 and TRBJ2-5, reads SAVISQKPSRDICQRGTSLTIQCQVDSQVTMMFWYRQQPGQSLTLIATANQGSEATYESGFVIDKFPISRPNLTFSTLTVSNMSPEDSSIYLCSGAGTRVETQYFGPGTRLLVL.

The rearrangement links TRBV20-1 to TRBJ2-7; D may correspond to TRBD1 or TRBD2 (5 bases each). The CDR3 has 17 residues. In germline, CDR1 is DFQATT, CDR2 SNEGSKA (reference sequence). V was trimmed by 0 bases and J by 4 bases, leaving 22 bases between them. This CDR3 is CSARDKRGEVLSYEQYF. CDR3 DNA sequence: TGCAGTGCTAGAGATAAGAGGGGAGAGGTTCTCTCATACGAGCAGTACTTC.

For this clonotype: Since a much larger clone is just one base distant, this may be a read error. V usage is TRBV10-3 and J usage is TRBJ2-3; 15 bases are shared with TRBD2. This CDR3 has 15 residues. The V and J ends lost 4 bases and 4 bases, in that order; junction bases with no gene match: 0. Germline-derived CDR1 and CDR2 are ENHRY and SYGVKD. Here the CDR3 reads CAISGTSGRADTQYF. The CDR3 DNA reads TGTGCCATCAGTGGGACTAGCGGGAGGGCAGATACGCAGTATTTT.

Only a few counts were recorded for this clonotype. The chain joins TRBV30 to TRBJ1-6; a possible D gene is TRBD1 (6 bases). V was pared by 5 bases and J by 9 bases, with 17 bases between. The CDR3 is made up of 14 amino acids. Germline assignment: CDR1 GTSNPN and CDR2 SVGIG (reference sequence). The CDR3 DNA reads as TGTGCCTGGTTGAAAGGGCCCAGGGGTTCACCCCTCCACTTT. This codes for CAWLKGPRGSPLHF.